This T cell receptor (beta chain) is drawn from a study of tumor-infiltrating lymphocytes in oesophageal squamous cell carcinoma. TCRdb re-derived calls from the PCR reads in MiXCR, one entry per CDR3 protein. The sample yields about 21,000 distinct CDR3 sequences, about 35% seen once. This clonotype has a count of ten or more. This CDR3 has 14 residues. The germline V gene encodes CDR1 SGHAT and CDR2 FQNNGV. The junction had 1 base not matched to a gene; V was cut back by 5 bases and J by 0 bases. This receptor was obtained from a male donor with esophageal squamous cell carcinoma. V gene TRBV11-2 combines with J gene TRBJ2-7; TRBD2 matches 10 bases. Sequencing was carried out using esophageal tumor tissue. As DNA, the CDR3 is TGTGCCAGCAGCGTAGCGGGAGGCTCCTACGAGCAGTACTTC. Its translation is CASSVAGGSYEQYF.